What follows are 14 T cell receptor beta chains derived from one specimen sequenced in a study of beta chain features in type 1 diabetes. Notes on the study in general: Patients with Type 1 diabetes showed moderately but significantly shorter TCRB CDR3s in all four CD4+ subsets.

Of the isolated RNA, all was reverse transcribed, and so the sequenced material was expressed TCRB transcripts. TCRdb's table, derived via immunoSEQ multiplex PCR, lists solely in-frame clones and lacks some. The sample holds 600,000 to 700,000 clones, 9.5% to 15% seen once. Their specific antigens are unknown. Sequencing used naive CD4+ T cells from blood. Receptors originate from a man younger than 45 with type 1 diabetes.

There are a few counts of this clone. This chain uses TRBV5-4 with TRBJ2-2; a possible D gene is TRBD1 (6 bases). The CDR3 consists of 16 residues. Germline V gene lookup returns CDR1 SGHNT and CDR2 YYREEE (reference sequence). The germline V and J ends were trimmed by 1 base and 2 bases, with 12 bases remaining between them. The DNA of the CDR3 is TGTGCCAGCAGCTTGAGAGGACAGCTCAACACCGGGGAGCTGTTTTTT. It yields the protein CASSLRGQLNTGELFF.

This chain links TRBV18 with TRBJ2-6, with a tentative D call TRBD1 (6 bases). Germline CDR1 KGHSH, CDR2 LQKENI. Trimming stripped 6 bases from V and 4 bases from J, with 19 bases between. The CDR3 consists of 17 residues. The CDR3 reads CASSPRDKVGGANVLTF. CDR3 coding DNA: TGTGCCAGCTCCCCCCGGGACAAAGTCGGGGGGGCCAACGTCCTGACTTTC.

This clone was seen only a few times. The V gene is TRBV29-1, the J gene TRBJ2-2; D is possibly TRBD1 or TRBD2 (5 bases each). The CDR3 loop spans 15 amino acids. The V end lost 4 bases, the J end lost 3 bases, and 15 bases lay between the germline ends. Looked up from germline, CDR1 is SQVTM and CDR2 is ANQGSEA. The CDR3 DNA reads as TGCAGCGTTGCCTCCGGGGCCGCAGACACCGGGGAGCTGTTTTTT. This sequence encodes CSVASGAADTGELFF.

This clone was counted only a few times. The chain uses TRBV29-1 and TRBJ1-1; tentatively, D is TRBD1 (5 bases). Trimming removed 6 bases from V and 0 bases from J, with 23 bases in between. Germline lookup yields CDR1 SQVTM and CDR2 ANQGSEA. The CDR3 spans 17 residues. The CDR3 DNA reads TGCAGCGTAAGTAAGGCAGGGACGGGATCAATGAACACTGAAGCTTTCTTT. Its translation: CSVSKAGTGSMNTEAFF.

This clone was found a few times. The chain uses TRBV28 and TRBJ2-7, with 7 bases that match TRBD1. Trimming took 6 bases from V and 2 from J; bases not matched to a gene: 4. The length of the CDR3 is 13 residues. Germline V gene data show CDR1 as MDHEN and CDR2 as SYDVKM. For the CDR3, the DNA is TGTGCCAGCAGATCAGGACAGGCCTACGAGCAGTACTTC. As protein: CASRSGQAYEQYF. Together with reference TRBV28 and TRBJ2-7, the CDR3 gives the full variable domain: DVKVTQSSRYLVKRTGEKVFLECVQDMDHENMFWYRQDPGLGLRLIYFSYDVKMKEKGDIPEGYSVSREKKERFSLILESASTNQTSMYLCASRSGQAYEQYFGPGTRLTVT.

As to this clone: Its ends do not fully match the called genes, so a read error is possible. The rearrangement links TRBV5-1 to TRBJ1-4; no reliable D call. The CDR3 loop spans 14 amino acids. The V gene's germline CDR1 is SGHRS and CDR2 YFSETQ. The CDR3 region is CASSLGGSYEKLFF. The CDR3 coding sequence is TGCGCCAGCAGCTTGGGGGGATCTTATGAGAAACTGTTTTTT.

This clone showed up just a few times. The chain has TRBV15 and TRBJ2-5; D is undetermined. From germline, CDR1 is LNHNV and CDR2 YYDKDF (reference sequence). Trimming pared 0 bases from V and 5 bases from J, leaving 7 bases between. The CDR3 has 13 amino acids. The CDR3 bases are TGTGCCACCAGCAGAGATCATCTGGAGACCCAGTACTTC. Amino acids: CATSRDHLETQYF. The variable domain in full, with the rest retrieved from reference TRBV15 and TRBJ2-5, is DAMVIQNPRYQVTQFGKPVTLSCSQTLNHNVMYWYQQKSSQAPKLLFHYYDKDFNNEADTPDNFQSRRPNTSFCFLDIRSPGLGDTAMYLCATSRDHLETQYFGPGTRLLVL.

With respect to this clone: In the same sample, other DNA sequences code for this CDR3. The rearrangement joins TRBV14 to TRBJ2-2; no firm D call. V was shortened by 0 bases and J by 2 bases, with 4 bases between the two germline ends. Looked up from germline, CDR1 is SGHDN and CDR2 is FVKESK. The CDR3 contains 14 residues. CDR3 nucleotides: TGTGCCAGCAGCCAAGATACTAACACCGGGGAGCTGTTTTTT. Translated, it gives CASSQDTNTGELFF.

The chain has TRBV7-9 and TRBJ1-1; 7 bases are a match to TRBD1. V dropped 3 bases and J dropped 3; count of bases not matched to a gene: 7. This CDR3 spans 15 amino acids. Germline V CDR1 and CDR2: SEHNR, FQNEAQ (reference sequence). CDR3 DNA: TGTGCCAGCAGCTTGGAACAGGGGAGAGACACTGAAGCTTTCTTT. Amino acid sequence: CASSLEQGRDTEAFF.

This chain joins TRBV9 and TRBJ2-3, with no clear D. Germline CDR1 is SGDLS and CDR2 is YYNGEE. V dropped 0 bases and J dropped 6 bases, with 14 bases sitting between them. CDR3 length equals 15 residues. The chain's CDR3 is CASSVGGRLMDTQYF. CDR3 coding DNA: TGTGCCAGCAGCGTAGGGGGTCGATTAATGGATACGCAGTATTTT. The full variable domain, its missing parts supplied by reference TRBV9 and TRBJ2-3, is DSGVTQTPKHLITATGQRVTLRCSPRSGDLSVYWYQQSLDQGLQFLIQYYNGEERAKGNILERFSAQQFPDLHSELNLSSLELGDSALYFCASSVGGRLMDTQYFGPGTRLTVL.

CDR3 sequence (DNA): TGTGCCAGCAGCGCCTCAGGGGCCGAGACCCAGTACTTC. Amino acids: CASSASGAETQYF. The chain is built from TRBV7-2 and TRBJ2-5, with D possibly TRBD1 on 6 matching bases. The CDR3 is 13 amino acids. Trimming took off 5 bases at V and 5 bases at J, with 12 bases between the two ends. Germline V CDR1 and CDR2: SGHTA, FQGNSA. Based on the CDR3 plus reference TRBV7-2 and TRBJ2-5, the full variable domain is GAGVSQSPSNKVTEKGKDVELRCDPISGHTALYWYRQSLGQGLEFLIYFQGNSAPDKSGLPSDRFSAERTGGSVSTLTIQRTQQEDSAVYLCASSASGAETQYFGPGTRLLVL.

The rearrangement links TRBV7-9 to TRBJ2-5, with D perhaps matching TRBD1 (6 bases). Germline assignment: CDR1 SEHNR and CDR2 FQNEAQ (reference sequence). V dropped 2 bases and J dropped 4 bases, with 17 bases sitting between them. This CDR3 contains 16 residues. CDR3 sequence: CASSLIQWTVSETQYF. The CDR3 coding sequence is TGTGCCAGCAGCTTAATTCAGTGGACAGTATCAGAGACCCAGTACTTC. The full variable domain, its missing parts supplied by reference TRBV7-9 and TRBJ2-5, is DTGVSQNPRHKITKRGQNVTFRCDPISEHNRLYWYRQTLGQGPEFLTYFQNEAQLEKSRLLSDRFSAERPKGSFSTLEIQRTEQGDSAMYLCASSLIQWTVSETQYFGPGTRLLVL.

This chain joins TRBV2 and TRBJ2-2; tentative D call: TRBD2 (5 bases). Germline V gene sequence: CDR1 SNHLY, CDR2 FYNNEI. The CDR3 is made up of 13 amino acids. Trimming took 5 bases from V and 7 from J, leaving 11 bases between them. The CDR3: CASSRGANGELFF. CDR3 sequence (DNA): TGTGCCAGCAGTCGGGGAGCGAACGGGGAGCTGTTTTTT.

This clone was seen a handful of times. The chain carries TRBV5-1 and TRBJ2-6; D may be TRBD2 (5 bases). Per the germline V gene, CDR1 is SGHRS and CDR2 is YFSETQ. The V end lost 0 bases, the J end lost 4 bases, and 11 bases lay between the germline ends. The CDR3 covers 16 residues. The CDR3 spells CASSLVRGLGANVLTF. In nucleotides, the CDR3 is TGCGCCAGCAGCTTGGTTCGGGGTCTGGGGGCCAACGTCCTGACTTTC.